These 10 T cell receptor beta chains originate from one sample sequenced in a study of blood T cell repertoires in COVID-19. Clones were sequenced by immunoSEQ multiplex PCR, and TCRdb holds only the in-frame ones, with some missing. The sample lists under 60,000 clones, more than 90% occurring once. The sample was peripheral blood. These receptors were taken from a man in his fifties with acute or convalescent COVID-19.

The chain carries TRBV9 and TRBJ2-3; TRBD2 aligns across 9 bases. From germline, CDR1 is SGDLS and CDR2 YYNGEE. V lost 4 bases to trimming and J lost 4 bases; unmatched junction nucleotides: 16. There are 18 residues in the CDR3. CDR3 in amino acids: CASSPRLAAYPGADTQYF. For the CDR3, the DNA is TGTGCCAGCAGCCCCCGACTAGCGGCCTACCCAGGGGCAGATACGCAGTATTTT.

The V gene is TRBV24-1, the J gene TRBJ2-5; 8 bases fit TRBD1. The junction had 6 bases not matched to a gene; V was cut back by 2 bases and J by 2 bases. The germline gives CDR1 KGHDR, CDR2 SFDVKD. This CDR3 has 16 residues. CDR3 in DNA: TGTGCCACCAGTGATTCGACAGGGGCTAGGCAAGAGACCCAGTACTTC. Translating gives CATSDSTGARQETQYF.

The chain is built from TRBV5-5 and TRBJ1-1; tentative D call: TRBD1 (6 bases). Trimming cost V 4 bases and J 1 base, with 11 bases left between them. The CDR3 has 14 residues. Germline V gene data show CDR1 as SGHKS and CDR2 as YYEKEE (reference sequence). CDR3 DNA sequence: TGTGCCAGCAGCCGGGACAACCGGAACACTGAAGCTTTCTTT. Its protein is CASSRDNRNTEAFF. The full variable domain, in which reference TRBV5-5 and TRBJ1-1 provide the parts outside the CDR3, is DAGVTQSPTHLIKTRGQQVTLRCSPISGHKSVSWYQQVLGQGPQFIFQYYEKEERGRGNFPDRFSARQFPNYSSELNVNALLLGDSALYLCASSRDNRNTEAFFGQGTRLTVV.

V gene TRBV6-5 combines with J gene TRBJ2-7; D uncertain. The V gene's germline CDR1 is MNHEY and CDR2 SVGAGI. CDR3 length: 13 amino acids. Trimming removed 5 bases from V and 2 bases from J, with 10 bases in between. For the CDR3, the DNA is TGTGCCAGCAGTCCGCAAGAGACCTACGAGCAGTACTTC. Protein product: CASSPQETYEQYF.

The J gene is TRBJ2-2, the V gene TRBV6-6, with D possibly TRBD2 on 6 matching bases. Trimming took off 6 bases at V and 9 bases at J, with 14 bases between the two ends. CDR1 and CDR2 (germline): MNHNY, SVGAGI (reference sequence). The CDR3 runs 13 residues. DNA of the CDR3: TGTGCCAGCAGCCTACTAGCAAGCCGGGAGCTGTTTTTT. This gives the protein CASSLLASRELFF.

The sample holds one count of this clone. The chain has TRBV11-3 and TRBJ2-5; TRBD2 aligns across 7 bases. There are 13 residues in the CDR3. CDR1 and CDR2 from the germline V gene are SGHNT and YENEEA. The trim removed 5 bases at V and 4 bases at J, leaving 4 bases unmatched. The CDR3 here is CASSRSGPETQYF. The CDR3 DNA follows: TGTGCCAGCAGCCGTAGCGGGCCAGAGACCCAGTACTTC.

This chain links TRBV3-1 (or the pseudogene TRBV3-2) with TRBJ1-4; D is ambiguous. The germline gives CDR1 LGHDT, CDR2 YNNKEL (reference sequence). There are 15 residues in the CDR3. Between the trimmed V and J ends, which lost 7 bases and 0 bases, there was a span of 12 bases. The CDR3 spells CASTLGAATNEKLFF. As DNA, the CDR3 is TGTGCCAGCACCCTAGGTGCCGCAACTAATGAAAAACTGTTTTTT.

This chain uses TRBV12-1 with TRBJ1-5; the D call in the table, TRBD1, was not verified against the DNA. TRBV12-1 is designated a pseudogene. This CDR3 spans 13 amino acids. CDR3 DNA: TGTGCCAGCAGCTTAACAGGGGGCCAGCCCCAGCATTTT. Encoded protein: CASSLTGGQPQHF.

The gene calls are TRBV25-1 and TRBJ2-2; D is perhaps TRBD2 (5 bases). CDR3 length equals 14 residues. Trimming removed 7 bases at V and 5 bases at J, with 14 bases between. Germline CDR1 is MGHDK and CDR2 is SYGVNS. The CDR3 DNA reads TGTGCCAGCACCCTTGGGGAGAGGACCGGGGAGCTGTTTTTT. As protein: CASTLGERTGELFF.

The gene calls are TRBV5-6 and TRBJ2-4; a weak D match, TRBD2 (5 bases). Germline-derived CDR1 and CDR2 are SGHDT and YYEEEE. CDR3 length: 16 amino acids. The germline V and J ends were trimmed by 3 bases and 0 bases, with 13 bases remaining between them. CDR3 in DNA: TGTGCCAGCAGCTCTCGTCTAGCCATAGCCAAAAACATTCAGTACTTC. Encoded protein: CASSSRLAIAKNIQYF.